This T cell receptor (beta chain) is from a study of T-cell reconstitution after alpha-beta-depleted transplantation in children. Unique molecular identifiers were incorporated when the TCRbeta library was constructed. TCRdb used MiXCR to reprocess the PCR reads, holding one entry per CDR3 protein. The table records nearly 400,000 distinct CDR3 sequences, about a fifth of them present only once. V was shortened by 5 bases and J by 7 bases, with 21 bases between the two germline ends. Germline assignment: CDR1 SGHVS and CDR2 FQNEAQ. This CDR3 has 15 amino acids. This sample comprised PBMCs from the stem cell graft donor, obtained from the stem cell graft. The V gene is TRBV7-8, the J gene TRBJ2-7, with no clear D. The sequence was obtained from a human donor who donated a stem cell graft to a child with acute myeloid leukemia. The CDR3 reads CASSPTPEPIREQYF. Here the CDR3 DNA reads TGTGCCAGCAGCCCCACCCCTGAACCAATTCGGGAGCAGTACTTC.